The 17 T cell receptor beta chains listed next were all sequenced from one sample in a study of T cell repertoires in cytomegalovirus infection. TCRdb re-derived calls from the reads in MiXCR, one entry per CDR3 protein. This table has 60,000 to 75,000 distinct CDR3 sequences, around 27% appearing once. Their antigen targets remain unknown. The specimen was CD8+ T cells from cultured PBMCs, collected from culture after CMV antigen stimulation. These receptors were obtained from a human donor in good health (CMV status not recorded). Some clones in this sample may be carry-over from other donors' samples.

This chain links TRBV6-5 with TRBJ2-1, with 8 bases matching TRBD2. From germline, CDR1 is MNHEY and CDR2 SVGAGI. The CDR3 sequence is 15 residues long. V trimming: 4 bases; J trimming: 5 bases; junction bases outside the gene matches: 7. The DNA for the CDR3 is TGTGCCAGCAGTTCGGGGGGGGGCCTCCACAATGAGCAGTTCTTC. Translating gives CASSSGGGLHNEQFF.

This clonotype was seen at least ten times. The CDR3 DNA follows: TGTGCCAGCAGCCCCGCCCGGACAGGGAGTCAGCCCCAGCATTTT. Translating it yields CASSPARTGSQPQHF. The chain links TRBV7-2 to TRBJ1-5; TRBD1 matches 8 bases. The germline gives CDR1 SGHTA, CDR2 FQGNSA. The CDR3 totals 15 residues. V was pared by 5 bases and J by 6 bases, with 9 bases of the junction left unmatched.

A few counts support this clonotype. J is TRBJ2-2 and V is TRBV7-6, with D unresolved. Per germline, CDR1 SGHVS and CDR2 FNYEAQ. The CDR3 is made up of 15 amino acids. Trimming left V 4 bases short and J 4 bases short, with 13 bases between. The CDR3 loop reads CASSSRNPSTGELFF. For the CDR3, the DNA is TGTGCCAGCAGCTCCCGGAACCCGAGCACCGGGGAGCTGTTTTTT.

CDR3 nucleotides: TGTGCCAGCAGTCTTCCAGGGAACTATGGCTACACCTTC. This sequence encodes CASSLPGNYGYTF. The genes are TRBV2 and TRBJ1-2, with D possibly TRBD1 on 5 matching bases. The CDR3 loop spans 13 amino acids. V was cut by 5 bases and J by 2 bases, with 9 bases left in between. The germline V gene has CDR1 SNHLY and CDR2 FYNNEI.

The J gene is TRBJ1-5, the V gene TRBV6-1; D is possibly TRBD1 (6 bases). Trimming stripped 2 bases from V and 0 bases from J, with 20 bases between. This CDR3 is built from 19 residues. Looked up from germline, CDR1 is MNHNS and CDR2 is SASEGT. In DNA, the CDR3 is TGTGCCAGCAGTGAAAGGGAGGCCAGGGGCCGTTATAGCAATCAGCCCCAGCATTTT. Its protein product is CASSEREARGRYSNQPQHF.

There are many counts of this clonotype. The V gene is TRBV6-1, the J gene TRBJ1-1, with a possible D match to TRBD1 (6 bases). CDR1 is MNHNS, CDR2 SASEGT, per germline. The CDR3 is made up of 14 amino acids. Trimming removed 5 bases from V and 1 base from J, with 11 bases in between. The CDR3 region is CASSWGHKNTEAFF. CDR3 DNA: TGTGCCAGCAGTTGGGGACACAAGAACACTGAAGCTTTCTTT.

In this sample, this clonotype turned up a few times. The chain carries TRBV5-6 and TRBJ1-4; TRBD1 is a possible D gene (5 bases). This CDR3 spans 13 amino acids. CDR1 is SGHDT, CDR2 YYEEEE, per germline. Deletions cut 4 bases from V and 4 bases from J, with 8 bases between. The CDR3 bases are TGTGCCAGCAGCGCGGGACTTAATGAAAAACTGTTTTTT. Translation gives CASSAGLNEKLFF.

The V gene is TRBV4-3, the J gene TRBJ1-4, with 9 bases matching TRBD1. This CDR3 contains 15 residues. The germline gives CDR1 LGHNA, CDR2 YSLEER. V was clipped by 2 bases and J by 8 bases; unmatched bases: 6. Here the CDR3 reads CASSQKDRGGEKLFF. In DNA, the CDR3 is TGCGCCAGCAGCCAAAAGGACAGGGGAGGCGAAAAACTGTTTTTT.

In its sample, this clonotype was seen a few times. V and J are TRBV19 and TRBJ2-7, with D perhaps TRBD1 (5 bases). V was cut by 2 bases and J by 5 bases, with 10 bases left in between. This CDR3 contains 13 residues. Germline loops: CDR1 LNHDA, CDR2 SQIVND (reference sequence). The chain's CDR3 is CASSIQGADEQYF. CDR3 DNA sequence: TGTGCCAGTAGTATACAAGGGGCCGACGAGCAGTACTTC.

The V gene is TRBV30, the J gene TRBJ2-7; tentative D call: TRBD2 (5 bases). The CDR3 extends over 14 amino acids. The V gene's germline CDR1 is GTSNPN and CDR2 SVGIG (reference sequence). Trimming took 6 bases from V and 2 from J, leaving 17 bases between them. This chain's CDR3 is CACLATRSPYEQYF. Here the CDR3 DNA reads TGTGCCTGCTTAGCGACCCGAAGTCCCTACGAGCAGTACTTC.

The V gene is TRBV12-3 or TRBV12-4, the J gene TRBJ1-6; D is unresolved. The CDR3 is made up of 13 amino acids. Trimming left V 7 bases short and J 6 bases short, with 10 bases between. Here the CDR3 reads CASTAQANSPLHF. CDR3 sequence (DNA): TGTGCCAGCACGGCTCAAGCTAATTCACCCCTCCACTTT.

Points on this clonotype: It may be a read error: a sequence one base away is much more abundant. The genes are TRBV12-3 or TRBV12-4 and TRBJ1-3; tentative D call: TRBD1 (6 bases). This CDR3 comprises 12 residues. CDR3 sequence: CAGGVSGNTLYF. For the CDR3, the DNA is TGTGCTGGGGGCGTCTCTGGAAACACCTTATATTTT.

This clonotype was detected only a few times. This rearrangement joins TRBV27 to TRBJ2-7; D remains unclear. Per the germline V gene, CDR1 is MNHEY and CDR2 is SMNVEV (reference sequence). V was pared by 3 bases and J by 1 base, with 10 bases between. The CDR3 is made up of 14 amino acids. The CDR3 sequence is CASSLGSSSYEQYF. CDR3 DNA sequence: TGTGCCAGCAGTTTGGGGTCCTCATCCTACGAGCAGTACTTC.

The table lists this clonotype with a count of one. V and J are TRBV7-9 and TRBJ1-4; 8 bases match TRBD1. V lost 6 bases, J lost 7 bases, and 10 bases stayed unmatched. This CDR3 spans 15 amino acids. Germline V gives CDR1 SEHNR, CDR2 FQNEAQ (reference sequence). In DNA form, the CDR3 reads TGTGCCAGCAGTACCCTGGACAGGGACGGTGAAAAACTGTTTTTT. It is translated as CASSTLDRDGEKLFF. Together with reference TRBV7-9 and TRBJ1-4, the CDR3 gives the full variable domain: DTGVSQNPRHKITKRGQNVTFRCDPISEHNRLYWYRQTLGQGPEFLTYFQNEAQLEKSRLLSDRFSAERPKGSFSTLEIQRTEQGDSAMYLCASSTLDRDGEKLFFGSGTQLSVL.

The chain carries TRBV12-3 or TRBV12-4 and TRBJ2-5; D assignment may be TRBD1 or TRBD2 (6 bases each). The CDR3 runs to 15 residues. Between the trimmed V and J ends, which lost 7 bases and 4 bases, there was a span of 19 bases. The DNA of the CDR3 is TGTGCCAGCAAGGGTGACTGGGGGGCGACAGAGACCCAGTACTTC. Amino acids: CASKGDWGATETQYF.

There are a few counts of this clonotype. V gene TRBV7-3 combines with J gene TRBJ2-7; 8 bases agree with TRBD1. The germline V gene has CDR1 SGHTA and CDR2 FQGTGA. CDR3 length: 15 residues. J lost 2 bases, V lost 4 bases, and 7 bases had no gene match. CDR3 bases: TGTGCCAGCAGCTACTCCCGGGACAGGACCTACGAGCAGTACTTC. Residues: CASSYSRDRTYEQYF.

The chain is built from TRBV27 and TRBJ2-7; tentatively, D is TRBD2 (6 bases). The germline V gene has CDR1 MNHEY and CDR2 SMNVEV (reference sequence). This CDR3 region has 13 residues. The V end was cut by 7 bases, the J end by 5 bases, with 15 bases between. DNA for the CDR3: TGTGCCAGCAAAGTTCGCGGGAACGACGAGCAGTACTTC. It yields the protein CASKVRGNDEQYF.